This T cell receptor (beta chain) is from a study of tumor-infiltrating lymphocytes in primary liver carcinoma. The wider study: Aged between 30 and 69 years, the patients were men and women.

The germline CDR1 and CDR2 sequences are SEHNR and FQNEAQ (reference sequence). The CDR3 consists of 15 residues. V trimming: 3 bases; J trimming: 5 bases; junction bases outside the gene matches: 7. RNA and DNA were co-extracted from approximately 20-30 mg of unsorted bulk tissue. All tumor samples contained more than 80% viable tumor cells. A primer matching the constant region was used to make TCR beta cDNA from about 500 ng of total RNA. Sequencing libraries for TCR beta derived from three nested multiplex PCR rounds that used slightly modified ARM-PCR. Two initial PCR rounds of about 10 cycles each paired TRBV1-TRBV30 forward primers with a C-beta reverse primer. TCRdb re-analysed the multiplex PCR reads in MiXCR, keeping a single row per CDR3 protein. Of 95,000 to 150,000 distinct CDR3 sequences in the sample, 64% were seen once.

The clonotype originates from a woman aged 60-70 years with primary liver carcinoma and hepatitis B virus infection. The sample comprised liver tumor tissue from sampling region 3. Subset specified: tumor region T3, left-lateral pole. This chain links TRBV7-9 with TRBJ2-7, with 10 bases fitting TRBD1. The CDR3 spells CASSFGQGDFHEQYF. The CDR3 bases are TGTGCCAGCAGCTTCGGACAGGGGGATTTCCACGAGCAGTACTTC.